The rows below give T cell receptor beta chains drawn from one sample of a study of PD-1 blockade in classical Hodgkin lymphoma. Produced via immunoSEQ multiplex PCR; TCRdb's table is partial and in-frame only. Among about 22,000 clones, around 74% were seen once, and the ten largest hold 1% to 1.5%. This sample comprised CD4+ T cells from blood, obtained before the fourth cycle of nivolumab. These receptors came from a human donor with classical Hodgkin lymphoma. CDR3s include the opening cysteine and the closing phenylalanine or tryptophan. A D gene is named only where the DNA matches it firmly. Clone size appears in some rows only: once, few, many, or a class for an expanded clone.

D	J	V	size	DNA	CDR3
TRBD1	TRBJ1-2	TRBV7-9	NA	TGTGCCAGCAGACGTGGGACAGACTATGGCTACACCTTC	CASRRGTDYGYTF
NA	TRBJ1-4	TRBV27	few	TGTGCCAGCAAAGTGGGCCCAACTAATGAAAAACTGTTTTTT	CASKVGPTNEKLFF
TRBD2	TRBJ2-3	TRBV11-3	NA	TGTGCCAGCAGCTCTAGACTAGCGGGGGGGCCGGCAGATACGCAGTATTTT	CASSSRLAGGPADTQYF
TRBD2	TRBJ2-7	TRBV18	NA	TGTGCCAGCTCACCACAAGGGACTAGCGGGGTGTACGAGCAGTACTTC	CASSPQGTSGVYEQYF
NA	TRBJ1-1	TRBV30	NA	TGTGCCTGGAGCGATAACACCGGACAAAGCCCGAACACTGAAGCTTTCTTT	CAWSDNTGQSPNTEAFF
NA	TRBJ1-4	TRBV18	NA	TGTGCCAGCTCACCGAACGACGTAACTAATGAAAAACTGTTTTTT	CASSPNDVTNEKLFF
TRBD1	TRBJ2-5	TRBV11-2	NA	TGTGCCAGCAGCTTACGAGGGTACTCAGGACAGGGAGACCAAGAGACCCAGTACTTC	CASSLRGYSGQGDQETQYF
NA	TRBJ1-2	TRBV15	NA	TGTGCCACCAGCAGTACAACTACGGGCGATTATGGCTACACCTTC	CATSSTTTGDYGYTF
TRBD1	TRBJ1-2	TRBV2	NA	TGTGCCAGCAGTGGCCCATGGAGCAGGACAGGGTTGGGTGGCTACACCTTC	CASSGPWSRTGLGGYTF
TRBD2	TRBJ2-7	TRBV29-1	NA	TGCAGCGCTACTAGCGGGGGTACCTACGAGCAGTACTTC	CSATSGGTYEQYF
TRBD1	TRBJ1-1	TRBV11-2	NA	TGTGCCAGCAGCTCCTTGGCAGGGGGCTTATACACTGAAGCTTTCTTT	CASSSLAGGLYTEAFF
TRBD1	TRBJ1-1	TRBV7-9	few	TGTGCCAGCAGCCTAGACAGCCGGACAGGGTGGAACACTGAAGCTTTCTTT	CASSLDSRTGWNTEAFF
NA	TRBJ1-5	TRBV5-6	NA	TGTGCCAGCAGCCTTGGGGATTTCGGGGTGAATCAGCCCCAGCATTTT	CASSLGDFGVNQPQHF
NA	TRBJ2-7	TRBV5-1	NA	TGCGCCAGCAGCGGTCCAGCCTACGAGCAGTACTTC	CASSGPAYEQYF
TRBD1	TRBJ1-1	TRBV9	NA	TGTGCCAGCAGCCCCTCAGGGGGGCAGGACACTGAAGCTTTCTTT	CASSPSGGQDTEAFF
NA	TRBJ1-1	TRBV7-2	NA	TGTGCCAGCAGCTTAGGTGGGCCAGGGGAGAACACTGAAGCTTTCTTT	CASSLGGPGENTEAFF
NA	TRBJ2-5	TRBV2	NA	TGTGCCAGCAGTGAACCAGATGAAGGGGCGATCACCCAAGAGACCCAGTACTTC	CASSEPDEGAITQETQYF
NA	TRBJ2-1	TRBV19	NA	TGTGCCAGTAGTATACTCGACACAAATGAGCAGTTCTTC	CASSILDTNEQFF
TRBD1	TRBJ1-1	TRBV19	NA	TGTGCCAGTAGTTACGACAGGGGGGGCACTGAAGCTTTCTTT	CASSYDRGGTEAFF
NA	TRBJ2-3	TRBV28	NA	TGTGCCAGCCTGACATCATCGTTTGGGCGCACAGATACGCAGTATTTT	CASLTSSFGRTDTQYF
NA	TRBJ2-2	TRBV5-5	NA	TGTGCCAGCAGCTTGGTTTGGGGGGACACCGGGGAGCTGTTTTTT	CASSLVWGDTGELFF
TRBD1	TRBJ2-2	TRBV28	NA	TGTGCCAGCAGTAGACTTTTTACAGGGGGAACCGGGGAGCTGTTTTTT	CASSRLFTGGTGELFF
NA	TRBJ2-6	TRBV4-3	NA	TGCGCCAGCAGCCACCAGGGTTCTGGGGCCAACGTCCTGACTTTC	CASSHQGSGANVLTF
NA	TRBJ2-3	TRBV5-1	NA	TGCGCCAGCAGCTTGGAAGGGGCCGCCTGGGATACGCAGTATTTT	CASSLEGAAWDTQYF
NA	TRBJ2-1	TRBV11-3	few	TGTGCCAGCAGCTTAGTAACAGGGAAATCCTACAATGAGCAGTTCTTC	CASSLVTGKSYNEQFF
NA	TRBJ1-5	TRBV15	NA	TGTGCCACCAGCAGAGAAAGGGCGGGGGCAAGACTTCAGCCCCAGCATTTT	CATSRERAGARLQPQHF
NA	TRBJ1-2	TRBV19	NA	TGTGCCAGTAGTCCGAGGGGGACAATTACTAACTATGGCTACACCTTC	CASSPRGTITNYGYTF
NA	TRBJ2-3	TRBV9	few	TGTGCCAGCAGCGTAGTGGAGGGTAGCACAGATACGCAGTATTTT	CASSVVEGSTDTQYF
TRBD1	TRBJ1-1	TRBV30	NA	TGTGCCTGGAGCAGGGGGCGGAACACTGAAGCTTTCTTT	CAWSRGRNTEAFF
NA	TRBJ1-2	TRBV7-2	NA	TGTGCCAGCAGCTTCCGACCCGGGGGCTACACCTTC	CASSFRPGGYTF
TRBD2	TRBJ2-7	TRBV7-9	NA	TGTGCCAGCAGCCCTAGCGGGGGAACCTACGAGCAGTACTTC	CASSPSGGTYEQYF
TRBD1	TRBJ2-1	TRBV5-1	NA	TGCGCCAGCAGCGACAGGGGGCAAGGGAATGAGCAGTTCTTC	CASSDRGQGNEQFF
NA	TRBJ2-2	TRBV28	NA	TGTGCCAGCAGTTTAGGAGCAGGGGTAGGGACCGGGGAGCTGTTTTTT	CASSLGAGVGTGELFF
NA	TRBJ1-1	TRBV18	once	TGTGCCAGCTCACCAAGGGGCGCGGACACTGAAGCTTTCTTT	CASSPRGADTEAFF
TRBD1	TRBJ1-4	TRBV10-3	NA	TGTGCCACCACAGGGGGCCGAACTAATGAAAAACTGTTTTTT	CATTGGRTNEKLFF
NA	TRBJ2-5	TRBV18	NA	TGTGCCAGCTCACCCGCCGAAGGAGGGGCGGAGGAGACCCAGTACTTC	CASSPAEGGAEETQYF
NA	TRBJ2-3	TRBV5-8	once	TGTGCCAGCAGCTTGGCGCAGGGGAGCACAGATACGCAGTATTTT	CASSLAQGSTDTQYF
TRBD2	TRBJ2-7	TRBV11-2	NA	TGTGCCAGCAGGAGGGCGGCGGGGGGGCCCTACGAGCAGTACTTC	CASRRAAGGPYEQYF
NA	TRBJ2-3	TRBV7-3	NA	TGTGCCAGCAGCTTAGGGCAGGGGATGGCAGATACGCAGTATTTT	CASSLGQGMADTQYF
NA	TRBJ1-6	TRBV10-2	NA	TGCGCCAGCAGTGGGACAGCGGACGTAGGACCCTATAATTCACCCCTCCACTTT	CASSGTADVGPYNSPLHF
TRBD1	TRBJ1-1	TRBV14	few	TGTGCCAGCAGTATCCGGACAGGGGGCGCCACTGAAGCTTTCTTT	CASSIRTGGATEAFF
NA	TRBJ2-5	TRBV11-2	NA	TGTGCCAGCAGCCCCGGGGCCCAAGAGACCCAGTACTTC	CASSPGAQETQYF
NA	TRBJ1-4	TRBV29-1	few	TGCAGCGTCATGGCCTTGGTGGGTGAAAAACTGTTTTTT	CSVMALVGEKLFF
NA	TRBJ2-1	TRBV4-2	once	TGTGCCAGCAGCCAAGCGGGGACGCTCTTCAGCTCCTACAATGAGCAGTTCTTC	CASSQAGTLFSSYNEQFF
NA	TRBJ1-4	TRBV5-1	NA	TGCGCCAGCAGCTTGGGGCAGGGGACCAGAACTAATGAAAAACTGTTTTTT	CASSLGQGTRTNEKLFF
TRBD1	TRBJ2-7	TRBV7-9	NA	TGTGCCAGCAGCTTAGAAGGGACAGGGGTTGGTGAGCAGTACTTC	CASSLEGTGVGEQYF
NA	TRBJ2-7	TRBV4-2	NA	TGTGCCAGCAGCCCCCACAGGGTCCTCTCCTACGAGCAGTACTTC	CASSPHRVLSYEQYF
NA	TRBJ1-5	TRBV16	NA	TGTGCCAGCAGCCCAACCGGCGTCGGCAATCAGCCCCAGCATTTT	CASSPTGVGNQPQHF
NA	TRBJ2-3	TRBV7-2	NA	TGTGCCAGCAGCTTACACGGAGACAGCACAGATACGCAGTATTTT	CASSLHGDSTDTQYF